This is a list of T cell receptor beta chains from one sample in a study of chemoradiotherapy in HPV16-positive cancers. Sequencing was performed with immunoSEQ multiplex PCR; in TCRdb, only in-frame clones are kept and a portion is missing. The sample comprises about 35,000 clones, roughly 90% of which are singletons, and roughly 3.6% rests with the top ten. The sequencing here drew on blood, taken from a patient who underwent chemoradiotherapy. All receptors come from a human donor with HPV-associated anogenital cancer. Each CDR3 is given with its conserved first and last residue. A D gene is named only where the DNA matches it firmly. Size values are once, few and many counts, or a class for expanded clones, and some rows have none.

D gene: .; V gene: TRBV13; J gene: TRBJ2-7; clone size: .; CDR3 protein: CASSFGGSHEQYF; CDR3 DNA: TGTGCCAGCAGCTTTGGGGGAAGCCACGAGCAGTACTTC
D gene: .; V gene: TRBV9; J gene: TRBJ2-1; clone size: .; CDR3 protein: CASSIGTQPGNEQFF; CDR3 DNA: TGTGCCAGCAGCATAGGGACGCAGCCTGGCAATGAGCAGTTCTTC
D gene: TRBD1; V gene: TRBV6-6; J gene: TRBJ2-7; clone size: .; CDR3 protein: CASSWDREQYF; CDR3 DNA: TGTGCCAGCAGTTGGGACAGAGAGCAGTACTTC
D gene: .; V gene: TRBV1; J gene: TRBJ2-6; clone size: .; CDR3 protein: CTSSQPGTSGGSTGANVLTF; CDR3 DNA: TGCACCAGCAGCCAACCTGGGACTAGCGGAGGGAGTACTGGGGCCAACGTCCTGACTTTC
D gene: .; V gene: TRBV5-6; J gene: TRBJ1-2; clone size: .; CDR3 protein: CASSPWADRFNGYTF; CDR3 DNA: TGTGCCAGCAGCCCGTGGGCCGACAGGTTCAATGGCTACACCTTC
D gene: .; V gene: TRBV10-3; J gene: TRBJ2-1; clone size: .; CDR3 protein: CAISEFDKREQFF; CDR3 DNA: TGTGCCATCAGTGAGTTCGACAAAAGAGAGCAGTTCTTC
D gene: TRBD2; V gene: TRBV19; J gene: TRBJ2-2; clone size: .; CDR3 protein: CASSILAGTGELFF; CDR3 DNA: TGTGCCAGTAGTATATTAGCGGGCACCGGGGAGCTGTTTTTT
D gene: .; V gene: TRBV6-4; J gene: TRBJ2-3; clone size: few; CDR3 protein: CASSASLTDTQYF; CDR3 DNA: TGTGCCAGCAGTGCCTCACTCACAGATACGCAGTATTTT
D gene: .; V gene: TRBV10-2; J gene: TRBJ1-2; clone size: once; CDR3 protein: CASSEWTGGSYGYTF; CDR3 DNA: TGCGCCAGCAGTGAGTGGACGGGGGGGAGCTATGGCTACACCTTC
D gene: TRBD1; V gene: TRBV4-3; J gene: TRBJ1-1; clone size: .; CDR3 protein: CASSQMGTGGQGMNTEAFF; CDR3 DNA: TGCGCCAGCAGCCAAATGGGGACAGGGGGACAGGGAATGAACACTGAAGCTTTCTTT
D gene: TRBD2; V gene: TRBV7-3; J gene: TRBJ2-1; clone size: .; CDR3 protein: CASSLALAGGRSEQFF; CDR3 DNA: TGTGCCAGCAGCTTAGCACTAGCGGGGGGCCGAAGTGAGCAGTTCTTC
D gene: .; V gene: TRBV14; J gene: TRBJ2-7; clone size: few; CDR3 protein: CASSQVGGEQYF; CDR3 DNA: TGTGCCAGCAGCCAAGTCGGGGGCGAGCAGTACTTC
D gene: TRBD2; V gene: TRBV7-2; J gene: TRBJ2-3; clone size: .; CDR3 protein: CASSIERGGQYF; CDR3 DNA: TGTGCCAGCAGCATCGAGCGGGGGGGGCAGTATTTT
D gene: .; V gene: TRBV6-1; J gene: TRBJ1-6; clone size: .; CDR3 protein: CASSEGEESGPLHF; CDR3 DNA: TGTGCCAGCAGTGAAGGGGAGGAGAGTGGGCCCCTCCACTTT
D gene: .; V gene: TRBV11-2; J gene: TRBJ1-2; clone size: .; CDR3 protein: CASSLSSAWGYTF; CDR3 DNA: TGTGCCAGCAGCTTATCGTCAGCCTGGGGCTACACCTTC
D gene: TRBD1; V gene: TRBV4-1; J gene: TRBJ1-2; clone size: .; CDR3 protein: CASSQDGTGLYGYTF; CDR3 DNA: TGCGCCAGCAGCCAAGATGGGACAGGGCTCTATGGCTACACCTTC
D gene: .; V gene: TRBV4-3; J gene: TRBJ1-2; clone size: once; CDR3 protein: CASSQTYGGYTF; CDR3 DNA: TGCGCCAGCAGCCAAACGTACGGGGGCTACACCTTC
D gene: .; V gene: TRBV5-1; J gene: TRBJ2-4; clone size: once; CDR3 protein: CASSLGRPPRKNIQYF; CDR3 DNA: TGCGCCAGCAGCTTGGGGCGCCCCCCTCGGAAAAACATTCAGTACTTC
D gene: .; V gene: TRBV9; J gene: TRBJ1-1; clone size: .; CDR3 protein: CASSGLGAGRVEPEAFF; CDR3 DNA: TGTGCCAGCAGCGGGTTGGGGGCAGGCCGAGTGGAACCTGAAGCTTTCTTT
D gene: .; V gene: TRBV7-9; J gene: TRBJ1-6; clone size: .; CDR3 protein: CASSRWDTPYNSPLHF; CDR3 DNA: TGTGCCAGCAGCCGGTGGGACACCCCATATAATTCACCCCTCCACTTT
D gene: TRBD2; V gene: TRBV2; J gene: TRBJ2-3; clone size: .; CDR3 protein: CASSGGLGARTDTQYF; CDR3 DNA: TGTGCCAGCAGTGGGGGACTAGGGGCACGCACAGATACGCAGTATTTT
D gene: .; V gene: TRBV7-9; J gene: TRBJ1-4; clone size: .; CDR3 protein: CASSPNRVWEKLFF; CDR3 DNA: TGTGCCAGCAGCCCAAACAGGGTATGGGAAAAACTGTTTTTT
D gene: .; V gene: TRBV4-1; J gene: TRBJ1-1; clone size: .; CDR3 protein: CASSLRDSGTEAFF; CDR3 DNA: TGCGCCAGCAGCCTACGGGATTCGGGGACTGAAGCTTTCTTT
D gene: TRBD2; V gene: TRBV4-1; J gene: TRBJ2-5; clone size: .; CDR3 protein: CASSHPRSGALQETQYF; CDR3 DNA: TGCGCCAGCAGCCATCCCCGTAGCGGGGCTCTCCAAGAGACCCAGTACTTC
D gene: .; V gene: TRBV30; J gene: TRBJ2-7; clone size: .; CDR3 protein: CAWSRTGVYEQYF; CDR3 DNA: TGTGCCTGGAGTAGGACCGGAGTATACGAGCAGTACTTC
D gene: TRBD1; V gene: TRBV4-1; J gene: TRBJ1-2; clone size: .; CDR3 protein: CASSSYRRQGGNYGYTF; CDR3 DNA: TGCGCCAGCAGCTCATACCGCAGACAGGGGGGCAACTATGGCTACACCTTC
D gene: .; V gene: TRBV7-8; J gene: TRBJ2-5; clone size: .; CDR3 protein: CASSPDRSGSPEETQYF; CDR3 DNA: TGTGCCAGCAGCCCCGACAGGTCTGGATCCCCCGAAGAGACCCAGTACTTC
D gene: .; V gene: TRBV5-1; J gene: TRBJ2-6; clone size: .; CDR3 protein: CASSLAGTPSGANVLTF; CDR3 DNA: TGCGCCAGCAGCTTGGCCGGGACACCCTCTGGGGCCAACGTCCTGACTTTC
D gene: .; V gene: TRBV9; J gene: TRBJ1-5; clone size: .; CDR3 protein: CASSVAPHQPQHF; CDR3 DNA: TGTGCCAGCAGCGTAGCTCCCCATCAGCCCCAGCATTTT
D gene: TRBD2; V gene: TRBV9; J gene: TRBJ2-3; clone size: .; CDR3 protein: CASSVVGAGGPSTQYF; CDR3 DNA: TGTGCCAGCAGCGTAGTTGGGGCGGGGGGGCCGTCTACGCAGTATTTT
D gene: .; V gene: TRBV19; J gene: TRBJ1-5; clone size: .; CDR3 protein: CASDLGRGRLGNQPQHF; CDR3 DNA: TGTGCCAGTGACCTAGGGAGGGGCCGGTTGGGCAATCAGCCCCAGCATTTT
D gene: .; V gene: TRBV30; J gene: TRBJ1-1; clone size: once; CDR3 protein: CAWSQTVNTEAFF; CDR3 DNA: TGTGCCTGGAGTCAGACCGTGAACACTGAAGCTTTCTTT
D gene: TRBD2; V gene: TRBV5-1; J gene: TRBJ2-5; clone size: .; CDR3 protein: CASSLEGLAGGVYQETQYF; CDR3 DNA: TGCGCCAGCAGCTTGGAAGGACTAGCGGGGGGGGTGTACCAAGAGACCCAGTACTTC
D gene: .; V gene: TRBV19; J gene: TRBJ2-7; clone size: once; CDR3 protein: CASSIGFQFSYEQYF; CDR3 DNA: TGTGCCAGTAGTATCGGCTTCCAATTTTCCTACGAGCAGTACTTC
D gene: TRBD1; V gene: TRBV25-1; J gene: TRBJ2-1; clone size: .; CDR3 protein: CASSVPPGTGGNEQFF; CDR3 DNA: TGTGCCAGCAGTGTCCCCCCCGGGACAGGGGGCAATGAGCAGTTCTTC
D gene: .; V gene: TRBV9; J gene: TRBJ2-1; clone size: .; CDR3 protein: CASSVGSSSREQFF; CDR3 DNA: TGTGCCAGCAGCGTTGGTTCTAGCTCCAGGGAGCAGTTCTTC
D gene: TRBD1; V gene: TRBV4-1; J gene: TRBJ1-1; clone size: once; CDR3 protein: CASSQAGTGNTEAFF; CDR3 DNA: TGCGCCAGCAGCCAAGCGGGGACAGGGAACACTGAAGCTTTCTTT
D gene: .; V gene: TRBV19; J gene: TRBJ1-6; clone size: .; CDR3 protein: CASSIRGRTGRNSPLHF; CDR3 DNA: TGTGCCAGTAGTATTCGCGGCAGAACAGGGAGGAATTCACCCCTCCACTTT
D gene: .; V gene: TRBV7-9; J gene: TRBJ1-2; clone size: .; CDR3 protein: CASTVTGRNRKYYGYTF; CDR3 DNA: TGTGCCAGCACCGTCACCGGGCGGAACAGGAAGTATTATGGCTACACCTTC
D gene: .; V gene: TRBV2; J gene: TRBJ1-6; clone size: .; CDR3 protein: CASRLPEQRLSSPLHF; CDR3 DNA: TGTGCCAGCAGATTGCCTGAACAGAGGCTTAGTTCACCCCTCCACTTT
D gene: .; V gene: TRBV27; J gene: TRBJ1-2; clone size: few; CDR3 protein: CASGRQAHGYTF; CDR3 DNA: TGTGCCAGCGGTCGACAGGCCCATGGCTACACCTTC